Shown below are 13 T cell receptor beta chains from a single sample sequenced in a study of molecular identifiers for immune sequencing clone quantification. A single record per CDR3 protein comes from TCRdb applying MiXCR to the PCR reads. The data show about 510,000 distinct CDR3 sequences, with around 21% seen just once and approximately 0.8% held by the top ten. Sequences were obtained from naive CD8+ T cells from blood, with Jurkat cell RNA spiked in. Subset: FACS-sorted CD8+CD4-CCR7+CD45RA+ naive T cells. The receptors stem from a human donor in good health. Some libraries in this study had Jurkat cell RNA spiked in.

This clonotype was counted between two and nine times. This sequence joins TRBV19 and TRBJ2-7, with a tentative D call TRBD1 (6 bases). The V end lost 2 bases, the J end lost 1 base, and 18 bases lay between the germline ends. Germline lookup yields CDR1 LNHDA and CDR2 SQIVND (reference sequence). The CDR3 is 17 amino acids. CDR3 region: CASSIYWASGQSYEQYF. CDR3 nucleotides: TGTGCCAGTAGTATATATTGGGCAAGCGGACAGTCCTACGAGCAGTACTTC.

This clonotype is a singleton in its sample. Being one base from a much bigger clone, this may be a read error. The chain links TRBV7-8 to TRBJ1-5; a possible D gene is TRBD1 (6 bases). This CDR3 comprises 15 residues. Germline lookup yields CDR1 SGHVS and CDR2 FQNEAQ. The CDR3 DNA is TGTGCCAGCAGCTTAGCCCCGACAGGCTATCAGCCCCAGCGTTTT. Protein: CASSLAPTGYQPQRF.

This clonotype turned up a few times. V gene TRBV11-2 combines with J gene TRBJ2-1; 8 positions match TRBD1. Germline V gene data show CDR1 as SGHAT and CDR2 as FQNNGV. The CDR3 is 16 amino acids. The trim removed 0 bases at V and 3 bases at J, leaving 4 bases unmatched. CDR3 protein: CASSLDTRGHYNEQFF. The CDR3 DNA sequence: TGTGCCAGCAGCTTAGATACCAGGGGGCACTACAATGAGCAGTTCTTC.

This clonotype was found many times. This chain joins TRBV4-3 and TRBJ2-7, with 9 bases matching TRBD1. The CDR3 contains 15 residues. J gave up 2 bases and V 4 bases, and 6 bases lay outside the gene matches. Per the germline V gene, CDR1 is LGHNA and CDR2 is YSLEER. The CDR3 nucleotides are TGCGCCAGCAGCCCGGGGACAGGGTTTACCTACGAGCAGTACTTC. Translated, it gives CASSPGTGFTYEQYF.

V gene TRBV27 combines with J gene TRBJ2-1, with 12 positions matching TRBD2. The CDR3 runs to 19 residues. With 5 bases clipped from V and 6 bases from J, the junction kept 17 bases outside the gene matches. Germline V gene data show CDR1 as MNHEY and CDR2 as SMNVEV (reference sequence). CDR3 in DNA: TGTGCCAGCAGTCCCTGGACTAGCGGGGTCCCTCCGGCGCCCAATGAGCAGTTCTTC. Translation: CASSPWTSGVPPAPNEQFF.

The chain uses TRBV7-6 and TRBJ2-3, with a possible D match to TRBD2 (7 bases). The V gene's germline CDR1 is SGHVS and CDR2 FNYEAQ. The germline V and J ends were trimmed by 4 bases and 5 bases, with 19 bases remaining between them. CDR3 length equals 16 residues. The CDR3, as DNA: TGTGCCAGCAGCTGGGCGGGGGCCCGGGGTGGAGATACGCAGTATTTT. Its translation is CASSWAGARGGDTQYF.

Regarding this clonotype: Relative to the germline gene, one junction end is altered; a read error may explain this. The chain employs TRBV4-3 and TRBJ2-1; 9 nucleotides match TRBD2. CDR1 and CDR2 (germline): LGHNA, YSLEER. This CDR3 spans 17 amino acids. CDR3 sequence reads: CASGQDPASGAGNEQFF. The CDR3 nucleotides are TGCGCCAGCGGCCAAGACCCCGCTAGCGGGGCGGGGAATGAGCAGTTCTTC.

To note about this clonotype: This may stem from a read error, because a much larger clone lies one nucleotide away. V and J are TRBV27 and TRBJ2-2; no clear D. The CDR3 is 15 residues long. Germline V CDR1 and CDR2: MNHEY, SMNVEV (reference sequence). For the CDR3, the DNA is TGTGTCAGCACCATTAACGCTGTGGTCCCGGGGGAGCTGTTTTTT. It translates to CVSTINAVVPGELFF.

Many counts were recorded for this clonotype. For the CDR3, the DNA is TGTGCCAGCAGTTCTCCGCACAATGGGGAGCTGTTTTTT. Its translation: CASSSPHNGELFF. The chain employs TRBV12-3 or TRBV12-4 and TRBJ2-2; D remains unclear. Trimming removed 4 bases from V and 8 bases from J, with 11 bases in between. This CDR3 contains 13 residues.

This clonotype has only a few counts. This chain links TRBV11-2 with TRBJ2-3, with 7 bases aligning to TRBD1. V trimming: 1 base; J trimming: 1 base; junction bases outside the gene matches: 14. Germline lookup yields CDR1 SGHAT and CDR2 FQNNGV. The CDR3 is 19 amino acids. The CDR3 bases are TGTGCCAGCAGCTTAGCCCCACAGGGGCAAGTCTTAGGCACAGATACGCAGTATTTT. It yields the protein CASSLAPQGQVLGTDTQYF.

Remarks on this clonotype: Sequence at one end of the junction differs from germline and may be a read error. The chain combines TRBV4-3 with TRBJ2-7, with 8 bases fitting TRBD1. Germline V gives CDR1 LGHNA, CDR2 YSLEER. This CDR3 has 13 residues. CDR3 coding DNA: TGCGCCAGCAGCCAAGGACAGGGGTACGAGCGGTACTTC. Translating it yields CASSQGQGYERYF.

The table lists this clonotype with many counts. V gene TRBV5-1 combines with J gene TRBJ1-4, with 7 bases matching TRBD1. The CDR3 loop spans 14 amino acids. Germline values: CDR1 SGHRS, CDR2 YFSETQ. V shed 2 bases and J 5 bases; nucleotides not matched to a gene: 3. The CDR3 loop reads CASSFWDSNEKLFF. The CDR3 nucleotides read TGCGCCAGCAGCTTCTGGGACAGCAATGAAAAACTGTTTTTT.

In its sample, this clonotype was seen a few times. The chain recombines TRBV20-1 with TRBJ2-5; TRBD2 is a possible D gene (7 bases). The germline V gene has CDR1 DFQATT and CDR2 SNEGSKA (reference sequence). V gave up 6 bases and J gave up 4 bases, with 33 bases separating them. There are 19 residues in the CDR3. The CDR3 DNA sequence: TGCAGTGCAACCGAGGGGGGGCCCCGCTCATTATCTTTAGGAGAGACCCAGTACTTC. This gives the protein CSATEGGPRSLSLGETQYF.